This TCR beta chain was found in a study of blood T cell repertoires in COVID-19 (TCRdb year 2020). Notes on the research overall: Collaborator samples came from the United States, Italy and Spain and covered acute and convalescent phases of COVID-19. The samples were drawn from the first 160 participants of the ongoing ImmuneRACE study and from about 1,200 subjects provided by 6 global collaborators. The prospective study material was composed of cDNA or gDNA derived from T cells, B-cell-depleted T cells, or PBMCs. The dataset comprised deeply sampled blood TCRbeta repertoires from subjects exposed to, actively infected with, or recovered from COVID-19. Where available, HLA class I and class II types were obtained from metadata supplied by the sample provider rather than from assay-based typing. A de-identified subject ID, COVID-19 status, age in years and sex were almost always included in the sample metadata. The repertoires were released in a freely available public database intended as a resource for research on the immune response to SARS-CoV-2. What the authors observed across the whole study: The quantity of clinical and demographic metadata differed by source and by participant and was supplied without curation.

One collaborating source in Seattle enrolled patients while the patients were actively infected and followed the patients over time throughout the course of disease. The collaborating institutions used their own protocols to collect whole blood in K2EDTA tubes. Collaborator samples were shipped for TCRbeta analysis as frozen whole blood, isolated PBMCs, or DNA extracted from either sample type. This clone was picked up a small number of times. The antigen it recognizes is unknown. No base qualities exist here, and no much larger clone lies one base off it. TCRbeta CDR3 regions were amplified from genomic DNA using the immunoSEQ Assay, a bias-controlled multiplex PCR. The study's own analysis went as follows. Nucleated cell counts per sample were estimated from amplification of reference gene primers within the assay. To quantify the absolute abundance of each unique TCRbeta CDR3 rearrangement, sequence reads were collapsed and filtered. For each sample, productive Simpson clonality was calculated as the square root of Simpson's diversity index across productive rearrangements. This immuneACCESS table, as held by TCRdb, lists in-frame sequences with V and J called but not all clones. Of the missing ones, under half trace to an unresolved V gene in checked studies; the others have no known cause. V, J and clone size reflect that table, while D and trimming were determined from the DNA. This sample comprises about 76,000 clones, 80% to 90% of them detected only once. The biggest ten clones account for approximately 11% of the sample.

This clonotype was obtained from a man aged 60-69 years with COVID-19, enrolled during active disease. Specimen: peripheral blood.

The CDR3 sequence is CASTGQGTDTQYF. The sequenced DNA is TGTGCCAGCACGGGACAGGGCACAGATACGCAGTATTTT. The rearrangement combines TRBV6-5 with TRBJ2-3; TRBD1 lines up with 8 middle nucleotides. The CDR3 numbers 13 residues from cysteine through phenylalanine. Left in the record is the CDR3 DNA by itself, 39 bases read in frame from the first base. For CDR1 and CDR2, the germline V gene lists MNHEY and SVGAGI. Germline trimming: 7 bases from V, 1 base from J; junction bases outside gene matches: 1.